The 20 T cell receptor beta chains reported below all come from one sample, sequenced in a study of shared clonotypes between healthy human individuals. Clones were sequenced by immunoSEQ multiplex PCR, and TCRdb holds only the in-frame ones, with some missing. The table lists fewer than 500,000 clones, about 75% of them singletons, with under 15% in the top ten. The source material was PBMCs. These receptors were obtained from a woman between 40 and 50 years old in good health. Some clones in this sample may be carry-over from other donors' samples.

V and J are TRBV11-2 and TRBJ2-7; D unclear. Trimming stripped 1 base from V and 2 bases from J, with 12 bases between. This CDR3 spans 15 amino acids. The germline gives CDR1 SGHAT, CDR2 FQNNGV. The DNA of the CDR3 is TGTGCCAGCAGCTTAGGGTGGGATAATCCCTACGAGCAGTACTTC. As protein: CASSLGWDNPYEQYF.

This chain joins TRBV19 and TRBJ1-5; D remains unclear. Trimming took off 8 bases at V and 0 bases at J, with 11 bases between the two ends. The CDR3 runs to 14 residues. In germline, CDR1 is LNHDA, CDR2 SQIVND (reference sequence). The CDR3 nucleotides read TGTGCCAGTGGCCAGGATTATAGCAATCAGCCCCAGCATTTT. Translated: CASGQDYSNQPQHF.

The gene calls are TRBV6-5 and TRBJ2-7, with 14 bases aligning to TRBD2. This CDR3 contains 14 residues. CDR1 MNHEY and CDR2 SVGAGI come from the germline V gene. V gave up 5 bases and J gave up 12 bases; unmatched junction bases: 9. The DNA of the CDR3 is TGTGCCAGCAGTGCCGGGACTAGCGGGAGTGTGCGGTACTTC. It translates to CASSAGTSGSVRYF.

This chain joins TRBV28 and TRBJ2-1; no reliable D call. V dropped 7 bases and J dropped 13 bases, with 23 bases sitting between them. This CDR3 has 14 amino acids. Looked up from germline, CDR1 is MDHEN and CDR2 is SYDVKM. The CDR3 sequence is CASNPNPGGGLQFF. The CDR3 bases are TGTGCCAGCAACCCCAATCCCGGCGGTGGTTTACAGTTCTTC.

The rearrangement links TRBV4-2 to TRBJ2-1; D gene uncertain. Deletions cut 4 bases from V and 8 bases from J, with 12 bases between. The CDR3 sequence is 13 residues long. CDR1 LGHNA and CDR2 YNFKEQ come from the germline V gene. CDR3 DNA sequence: TGTGCCAGCAGCCGAGCTAGTTTATATGAGCAGTTCTTC. Amino acids: CASSRASLYEQFF.

To note about this clone: This same CDR3 is encoded by further DNA sequences in the sample. This chain joins TRBV18 and TRBJ2-3; D gene unclear. Germline loops: CDR1 KGHSH, CDR2 LQKENI. CDR3 length: 12 amino acids. V shed 6 bases and J shed 6 bases, with 10 bases lying between them. CDR3 DNA: TGTGCCAGCTCCCCTACCGGGGATACGCAGTATTTT. Translation: CASSPTGDTQYF.

This chain connects TRBV7-3 to TRBJ2-3; D is uncertain. The CDR3 has 13 residues. The V gene's germline CDR1 is SGHTA and CDR2 FQGTGA. Deletions cut 2 bases from V and 5 bases from J, with 8 bases between. The CDR3 loop reads CASSLGLEDTQYF. DNA for the CDR3: TGTGCCAGCAGCTTAGGCCTCGAAGATACGCAGTATTTT.

This clone was observed at least ten times. The V call is TRBV6-4, the J call TRBJ2-1; the match to TRBD2 covers 9 bases. Germline CDR1 and CDR2: MRHNA and SNTAGT. The CDR3 totals 15 residues. The ends lost 5 bases at V and 4 bases at J; junction bases unmatched: 6. The CDR3 region is CASSQLAGEYNEQFF. DNA for the CDR3: TGTGCCAGCAGTCAACTAGCGGGCGAGTACAATGAGCAGTTCTTC.

The rearrangement links TRBV14 to TRBJ2-2; D remains ambiguous. V lost 1 base and J 3 bases, leaving 9 bases between the germline ends. CDR3 length: 15 amino acids. CDR1 and CDR2 from the germline V gene are SGHDN and FVKESK. The CDR3 DNA reads TGTGCCAGCAGCCAAGGGTTTCTGGACACCGGGGAGCTGTTTTTT. Translation: CASSQGFLDTGELFF.

This clone was counted only a few times. The chain recombines TRBV7-8 with TRBJ1-2; a weak D match, TRBD1 (5 bases). Germline V lookup: CDR1 SGHVS, CDR2 FQNEAQ. Trimming took 10 bases from V and 4 from J, leaving 13 bases between them. This CDR3 comprises 12 residues. CDR3 DNA sequence: TGTGCCACGTTGGGGGTTGGCTATGGCTACACCTTC. Translating gives CATLGVGYGYTF.

The chain is built from TRBV6-1 and TRBJ1-4; 7 bases line up with TRBD1. The CDR3 extends over 13 amino acids. The V and J ends lost 7 bases and 8 bases, in that order; junction bases with no gene match: 7. Germline CDR1 is MNHNS and CDR2 is SASEGT. The DNA of the CDR3 is TGTGCCAGCAATCGGGACAGCGAGGAAAAACTGTTTTTT. It codes for CASNRDSEEKLFF.

The chain couples TRBV7-2 to TRBJ2-2; 8 bases map to TRBD2. The V gene's germline CDR1 is SGHTA and CDR2 FQGNSA. The ends lost 1 base at V and 2 bases at J; junction bases unmatched: 3. The CDR3 is 16 amino acids. CDR3 sequence: CASSLEGTSNTGELFF. In DNA form, the CDR3 reads TGTGCCAGCAGCTTAGAGGGGACTAGTAACACCGGGGAGCTGTTTTTT.

The rearrangement links TRBV5-1 to TRBJ2-7; no firm D call. The CDR3 loop spans 14 amino acids. Germline V lookup: CDR1 SGHRS, CDR2 YFSETQ. The V and J ends lost 4 bases and 0 bases respectively, with 11 bases between them. The CDR3 sequence: CASSKEFSSYEQYF. The DNA for the CDR3 is TGCGCCAGCAGCAAGGAGTTCAGCTCCTACGAGCAGTACTTC.

The CDR3 reads CASSLAGLASTDTQYF. In DNA, the CDR3 is TGTGCCAGCAGCTTAGCGGGTTTAGCTAGCACAGATACGCAGTATTTT. The chain couples TRBV7-9 to TRBJ2-3; D not resolved. Deletions cut 0 bases from V and 0 bases from J, with 10 bases between. Germline lookup yields CDR1 SEHNR and CDR2 FQNEAQ (reference sequence). This CDR3 has 16 residues.

This sequence joins TRBV25-1 and TRBJ2-5; 8 bases line up with TRBD2. V was pared by 10 bases and J by 5 bases, with 6 bases of the junction left unmatched. CDR3 length equals 12 residues. Germline-derived CDR1 and CDR2 are MGHDK and SYGVNS. The CDR3 is CATGLAWETQYF. The CDR3 DNA is TGTGCCACCGGACTAGCTTGGGAGACCCAGTACTTC.

This clone has just one count. The gene calls are TRBV7-3 and TRBJ2-6; no clear D gene. With 4 bases removed from V and 12 bases from J, the gap between germline ends came to 7 bases. The CDR3 totals 11 residues. CDR1 and CDR2 (germline): SGHTA, FQGTGA. Here the CDR3 DNA reads TGTGCCAGCAGCTCCTCGGGCGTCCTGACTTTC. It encodes CASSSSGVLTF.

The CDR3 spells CASSEQRQNQPQHF. The CDR3 DNA is TGTGCCAGCAGTGAACAGAGGCAGAATCAGCCCCAGCATTTT. The V and J genes are TRBV6-5 and TRBJ1-5; D uncertain. CDR3 length: 14 residues. The germline V gene has CDR1 MNHEY and CDR2 SVGAGI. Trimming shortened V by 5 bases and J by 4 bases, and 12 bases separated the two germline ends.

This rearrangement joins TRBV30 to TRBJ2-7; D possibly corresponds to TRBD2 (6 bases). Germline CDR1 and CDR2: GTSNPN and SVGIG (reference sequence). Trimming took off 5 bases at V and 7 bases at J, with 30 bases between the two ends. This CDR3 is 17 amino acids long. CDR3: CAWASLGTGDGPREQYF. DNA for the CDR3: TGTGCCTGGGCGAGCCTTGGGACGGGAGACGGCCCTCGAGAGCAGTACTTC.

Concerning this clone itself: Other DNA sequences in this specimen translate into the identical CDR3. The chain carries TRBV5-1 and TRBJ2-5; possible D gene TRBD1, 6 bases. The CDR3 length is 15 residues. Germline V gives CDR1 SGHRS, CDR2 YFSETQ. Trimming shortened V by 0 bases and J by 5 bases, and 14 bases separated the two germline ends. The CDR3 loop reads CASSLAGGGRETQYF. CDR3 DNA: TGCGCCAGCAGCTTGGCTGGGGGCGGCAGGGAGACCCAGTACTTC. Variable domain in full (rest from reference TRBV5-1 and TRBJ2-5): KAGVTQTPRYLIKTRGQQVTLSCSPISGHRSVSWYQQTPGQGLQFLFEYFSETQRNKGNFPGRFSGRQFSNSRSEMNVSTLELGDSALYLCASSLAGGGRETQYFGPGTRLLVL.

The chain joins TRBV7-3 to TRBJ2-7; 8 nucleotides match TRBD2. The CDR3 runs to 14 residues. Trimming at V came to 5 bases and at J to 6 bases, leaving 9 bases not matched to a gene. Germline V gives CDR1 SGHTA, CDR2 FQGTGA. The CDR3 protein is CASSATAGAVEQYF. In DNA form, the CDR3 reads TGTGCCAGCAGCGCCACAGCGGGAGCGGTCGAGCAGTACTTC.